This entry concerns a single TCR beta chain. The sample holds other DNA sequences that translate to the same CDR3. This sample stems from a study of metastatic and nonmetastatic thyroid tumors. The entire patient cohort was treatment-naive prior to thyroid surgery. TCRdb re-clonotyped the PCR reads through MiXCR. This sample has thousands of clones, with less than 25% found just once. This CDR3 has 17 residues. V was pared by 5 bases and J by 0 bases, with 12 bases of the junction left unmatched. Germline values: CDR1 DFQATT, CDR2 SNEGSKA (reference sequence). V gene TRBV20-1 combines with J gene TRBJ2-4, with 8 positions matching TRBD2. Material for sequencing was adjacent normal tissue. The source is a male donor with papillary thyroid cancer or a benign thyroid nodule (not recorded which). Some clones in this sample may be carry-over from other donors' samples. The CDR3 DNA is TGCAGTGCTTCCGGGACTAGTGGAACAGGAGCCAAAAACATTCAGTACTTC. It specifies CSASGTSGTGAKNIQYF.